The 30 T cell receptor beta chains given below trace back to one sample, sequenced in a study of CD8+CD57+ T cells in acquired aplastic anemia. Both TCR beta VDJ combination and CDR3 sequence profiling were carried out. Genomic DNA was the template for this profiling. Using its own MiXCR run on the reads, TCRdb lists one record per CDR3 protein. The sample contains about 200,000 distinct CDR3 sequences, around three fifths of which appear only once. Patients sequenced had flow cytometry evidence of CD8+CD57+ cell expansion. Source material: sorted CD4+, CD8+, or CD8+CD57+ T cells (not recorded which) from PBMCs. The receptors were sampled from a human donor with aplastic anemia.

This clonotype was counted only a few times. J is TRBJ2-5 and V is TRBV20-1, with 13 positions matching TRBD2. V dropped 0 bases and J dropped 5; count of bases not matched to a gene: 3. In germline, CDR1 is DFQATT, CDR2 SNEGSKA (reference sequence). The CDR3 covers 15 residues. CDR3 region: CSARDGLAGAETQYF. CDR3 bases: TGCAGTGCTAGAGATGGACTAGCGGGAGCTGAGACCCAGTACTTC.

V usage is TRBV2 and J usage is TRBJ1-4, with 8 bases identical to TRBD1. J gave up 14 bases and V 2 bases, and 13 bases lay outside the gene matches. The CDR3 loop spans 15 amino acids. The germline V gene encodes CDR1 SNHLY and CDR2 FYNNEI. The CDR3 loop is CASSEFVTGASGLFF. CDR3 sequence (DNA): TGTGCCAGCAGTGAATTCGTGACAGGGGCCAGCGGGCTGTTTTTT.

The chain combines TRBV7-6 with TRBJ2-1; D is unresolved. The germline V and J ends were trimmed by 4 bases and 4 bases, with 17 bases remaining between them. In germline, CDR1 is SGHVS, CDR2 FNYEAQ. The CDR3 contains 16 residues. The CDR3 DNA reads as TGTGCCAGCAGCTCGCGGCTCAGAGAATTATACAATGAGCAGTTCTTC. Translation gives CASSSRLRELYNEQFF.

Points on this clonotype: The junction and the germline gene differ at one end; a read error may be behind it. The J gene is TRBJ2-7, the V gene TRBV10-2; 11 nucleotides agree with TRBD1. This CDR3 is 14 amino acids long. Germline V gene lookup returns CDR1 WSHSY and CDR2 SAAADI. The CDR3 DNA reads TGCGCTAGCAGTGGGACAGGGGGAACCTACGAGCAGTACTTC. The encoded protein is CASSGTGGTYEQYF.

This clonotype was detected many times. The chain couples TRBV9 to TRBJ2-5; TRBD2 matches 9 bases. The CDR3 is 17 amino acids. V lost 0 bases to trimming and J lost 1 base; unmatched junction nucleotides: 7. The germline V gene has CDR1 SGDLS and CDR2 YYNGEE. The CDR3 sequence is CASSVGGSGGPQETQYF. Here the CDR3 DNA reads TGTGCCAGCAGCGTAGGGGGTAGCGGGGGCCCCCAAGAGACCCAGTACTTC. Based on the CDR3 plus reference TRBV9 and TRBJ2-5, the full variable domain is DSGVTQTPKHLITATGQRVTLRCSPRSGDLSVYWYQQSLDQGLQFLIQYYNGEERAKGNILERFSAQQFPDLHSELNLSSLELGDSALYFCASSVGGSGGPQETQYFGPGTRLLVL.

J is TRBJ2-7 and V is TRBV2; weak D call: TRBD1 (5 bases). The CDR3 length is 14 residues. Germline assignment: CDR1 SNHLY and CDR2 FYNNEI. V lost 4 bases, J lost 2 bases, and 12 bases lay in between. The CDR3 sequence is CASSGADKAYEQYF. The CDR3 nucleotides read TGTGCCAGCAGTGGGGCGGACAAGGCCTACGAGCAGTACTTC.

The chain recombines TRBV27 with TRBJ2-7, with 12 bases fitting TRBD2. Germline values: CDR1 MNHEY, CDR2 SMNVEV (reference sequence). Trimming cost V 8 bases and J 3 bases; bases outside gene matches: 8. This CDR3 is built from 15 residues. The DNA of the CDR3 is TGTGCCAGCGCGGTGGGGACTAGCGGGCACTACGAGCAGTACTTC. Translating gives CASAVGTSGHYEQYF.

The chain couples TRBV15 to TRBJ2-1; either TRBD1 or TRBD2 may fit D (5 bases each). The V and J ends lost 3 bases and 3 bases respectively, with 24 bases between them. In germline, CDR1 is LNHNV, CDR2 YYDKDF (reference sequence). CDR3 length: 19 amino acids. The CDR3 loop reads CATSSSRSGHDSRYNEQFF. For the CDR3, the DNA is TGTGCCACCAGCAGCTCCAGGTCGGGGCATGATTCTCGCTACAATGAGCAGTTCTTC.

The chain is built from TRBV7-3 and TRBJ1-5; TRBD1 matches at 9 bases. The V gene's germline CDR1 is SGHTA and CDR2 FQGTGA. Unmatched junction bases numbered 3, after V lost 2 bases and J lost 4 bases. The CDR3 contains 15 residues. The CDR3 protein is CASSLVGTGNQPQHF. The DNA of the CDR3 is TGTGCCAGCAGCTTAGTAGGGACAGGGAATCAGCCCCAGCATTTT. Full variable domain (rest looked up from reference TRBV7-3 and TRBJ1-5): GAGVSQTPSNKVTEKGKYVELRCDPISGHTALYWYRQSLGQGPEFLIYFQGTGAADDSGLPNDRFFAVRPEGSVSTLKIQRTERGDSAVYLCASSLVGTGNQPQHFGDGTRLSIL.

The rearrangement uses TRBV5-1 and TRBJ2-2; D gene unclear. Germline CDR1 is SGHRS and CDR2 is YFSETQ. With 1 base removed from V and 6 bases from J, the gap between germline ends came to 7 bases. The CDR3 is 13 amino acids. The CDR3 DNA is TGCGCCAGCAGCTTGAATCGCCCCGGGGAGCTGTTTTTT. Protein: CASSLNRPGELFF. The variable domain in full, completed from reference TRBV5-1 and TRBJ2-2, reads KAGVTQTPRYLIKTRGQQVTLSCSPISGHRSVSWYQQTPGQGLQFLFEYFSETQRNKGNFPGRFSGRQFSNSRSEMNVSTLELGDSALYLCASSLNRPGELFFGEGSRLTVL.

V is TRBV2 and J is TRBJ2-2; 11 nucleotides align to TRBD2. CDR1 SNHLY and CDR2 FYNNEI come from the germline V gene. The trim removed 4 bases at V and 8 bases at J, leaving 6 bases unmatched. The CDR3 totals 15 residues. The CDR3 DNA sequence: TGTGCCAGCAGTGTTCTAGCGGGGGGAGCTGGGGAGCTGTTTTTT. This sequence encodes CASSVLAGGAGELFF.

The chain carries TRBV25-1 and TRBJ1-2, with TRBD1 identical over 7 bases. J lost 6 bases, V lost 8 bases, and 15 bases had no gene match. The CDR3 covers 15 residues. Germline CDR1 reads MGHDK; CDR2 reads SYGVNS. The DNA of the CDR3 is TGTGCCAGCCAGCCCTTAGTGGGACAGTACCATGGCTACACCTTC. It is translated as CASQPLVGQYHGYTF.

CDR3 region: CASSLPRSGSLAGGTDTQYF. As DNA, the CDR3 is TGTGCCAGCAGCTTACCTAGGTCGGGCAGTCTAGCGGGGGGCACAGATACGCAGTATTTT. This chain uses TRBV7-8 with TRBJ2-3; 10 bases agree with TRBD2. The CDR3 totals 20 residues. The junction had 15 bases not matched to a gene; V was cut back by 2 bases and J by 1 base. Germline V CDR1 and CDR2: SGHVS, FQNEAQ.

V and J are TRBV24-1 and TRBJ2-5; 9 bases map to TRBD2. Germline values: CDR1 KGHDR, CDR2 SFDVKD. J gave up 5 bases and V 4 bases, and 7 bases lay outside the gene matches. This CDR3 is 15 amino acids long. DNA for the CDR3: TGTGCCACCAGTGAATTAGCGGGAGACATGGAGACCCAGTACTTC. Its protein is CATSELAGDMETQYF.

This rearrangement joins TRBV5-1 to TRBJ2-3; unclear D gene. Per the germline V gene, CDR1 is SGHRS and CDR2 is YFSETQ. The CDR3 has 15 amino acids. The ends were cut back, 2 bases at V and 2 bases at J, with 12 bases in the middle. The CDR3, as DNA: TGCGCCAGCAGCTTCTCCCCCCAAATCACAGATACGCAGTATTTT. It is translated as CASSFSPQITDTQYF.

V gene TRBV7-9 combines with J gene TRBJ2-1; 8 nucleotides align to TRBD2. CDR1 SEHNR and CDR2 FQNEAQ come from the germline V gene (reference sequence). The CDR3 has 16 residues. The ends lost 5 bases at V and 9 bases at J; junction bases unmatched: 15. This chain's CDR3 is CASSRSTGGWSGEQFF. CDR3 bases: TGTGCCAGCAGCAGATCCACGGGGGGGTGGTCTGGTGAGCAGTTCTTC.

This clonotype came up a few times. V is TRBV10-3 and J is TRBJ2-2; 9 bases are shared with TRBD2. The V segment lost 10 bases and the J segment 5 bases; nucleotides outside the gene matches: 11. This CDR3 has 15 residues. The germline V gene has CDR1 ENHRY and CDR2 SYGVKD. The chain's CDR3 is CATAPSGGTTGELFF. DNA for the CDR3: TGTGCCACCGCCCCCAGCGGGGGGACGACCGGGGAGCTGTTTTTT.

There are many counts of this clonotype. This rearrangement joins TRBV6-5 to TRBJ1-4; D is ambiguous. V was trimmed by 2 bases and J by 7 bases, leaving 8 bases between them. CDR1 and CDR2 from the germline V gene are MNHEY and SVGAGI. The CDR3 length is 13 residues. CDR3 sequence: CASSYAGVEKLFF. The CDR3 DNA is TGTGCCAGCAGTTACGCGGGAGTTGAAAAACTGTTTTTT.

The chain has TRBV7-9 and TRBJ2-1; D may be TRBD1 or TRBD2 (5 bases each). The CDR3 consists of 14 residues. CDR1 and CDR2 (germline): SEHNR, FQNEAQ (reference sequence). Trimming stripped 5 bases from V and 8 bases from J, with 16 bases between. CDR3 loop: CASSRGAQWDEQFF. CDR3 nucleotide sequence: TGTGCCAGCAGCCGAGGGGCCCAATGGGATGAGCAGTTCTTC.

CDR3 amino acids: CATSRTGTNYEQYF. CDR3 DNA sequence: TGTGCCACCAGCAGAACCGGGACCAACTACGAGCAGTACTTC. This rearrangement joins TRBV15 to TRBJ2-7, with D perhaps TRBD1 or TRBD2 (5 bases each). Trimming left V 2 bases short and J 3 bases short, with 11 bases between. There are 14 residues in the CDR3. Germline V lookup: CDR1 LNHNV, CDR2 YYDKDF (reference sequence).

A single count supports this clonotype. V is TRBV19 and J is TRBJ1-5, with a tentative D call TRBD1 (6 bases). Per the germline V gene, CDR1 is LNHDA and CDR2 is SQIVND (reference sequence). The CDR3 has 14 amino acids. V was trimmed by 5 bases and J by 2 bases, leaving 10 bases between them. CDR3 coding DNA: TGTGCCAGTAGTGGCAACAGGGGCAATCAGCCCCAGCATTTT. It yields the protein CASSGNRGNQPQHF.

V is TRBV13 and J is TRBJ2-3; D assignment may be TRBD1 or TRBD2 (5 bases each). V was shortened by 3 bases and J by 2 bases, with 15 bases between the two germline ends. CDR1 is PRHDT, CDR2 FYEKMQ, per germline (reference sequence). The length of the CDR3 is 16 residues. The CDR3 protein is CASSLRELGDTDTQYF. CDR3 in DNA: TGTGCCAGCAGCTTGAGAGAACTAGGGGACACAGATACGCAGTATTTT.

The chain joins TRBV6-4 to TRBJ1-6, with TRBD1 as a possible D gene (6 bases). The V and J ends lost 3 bases and 5 bases respectively, with 14 bases between them. This CDR3 is built from 16 residues. The germline CDR1 and CDR2 sequences are MRHNA and SNTAGT. This chain's CDR3 is CASSEPRGRDNSPLHF. The CDR3 nucleotides read TGTGCCAGCAGTGAACCCAGGGGACGGGATAATTCACCCCTCCACTTT.

J is TRBJ2-5 and V is TRBV20-1; 13 bases fit TRBD2. The CDR3 consists of 13 residues. Germline V gene sequence: CDR1 DFQATT, CDR2 SNEGSKA (reference sequence). The V gene end was trimmed by 6 bases and the J gene end by 5 bases; junction bases not matched to a gene: 3. The CDR3 DNA follows: TGCAGTGCGGTGACTAGCGGGAGGGAGACCCAGTACTTC. As protein: CSAVTSGRETQYF.

In this sample, this clonotype turned up a few times. This chain uses TRBV7-9 with TRBJ1-2; D uncertain. Germline CDR1 SEHNR, CDR2 FQNEAQ (reference sequence). This CDR3 is built from 13 residues. V was clipped by 9 bases and J by 2 bases, with 13 bases between them. This CDR3 is CASRIPGNYGYTF. The CDR3 DNA reads TGTGCCAGTAGGATCCCCGGGAACTATGGCTACACCTTC. The full variable domain, in which reference TRBV7-9 and TRBJ1-2 provide the parts outside the CDR3, is DTGVSQNPRHKITKRGQNVTFRCDPISEHNRLYWYRQTLGQGPEFLTYFQNEAQLEKSRLLSDRFSAERPKGSFSTLEIQRTEQGDSAMYLCASRIPGNYGYTFGSGTRLTVV.

This chain joins TRBV10-1 and TRBJ2-7; TRBD2 aligns across 11 bases. CDR1 is WNHNN, CDR2 SYGVQD, per germline (reference sequence). The V and J ends lost 11 bases and 4 bases, in that order; junction bases with no gene match: 13. The CDR3 is made up of 15 amino acids. The CDR3 coding sequence is TGCGCCGGCCATCGACCGGGACTAGCGGTGTACGAGCAGTACTTC. Encoded protein: CAGHRPGLAVYEQYF.

The chain couples TRBV10-3 to TRBJ2-7; the D gene is possibly TRBD2 (5 bases). V shed 6 bases and J shed 6 bases, with 15 bases lying between them. This CDR3 region has 13 residues. CDR1 is ENHRY, CDR2 SYGVKD, per germline. The CDR3 nucleotides read TGTGCCATCAGCGATTCCTCGAGCGGCGAGCAGTACTTC. It specifies CAISDSSSGEQYF.

The genes are TRBV2 and TRBJ1-4; D perhaps matches TRBD1 (6 bases). The CDR3 loop spans 15 amino acids. V was shortened by 4 bases and J by 4 bases, with 13 bases between the two germline ends. Germline lookup yields CDR1 SNHLY and CDR2 FYNNEI. This CDR3 reads CASSASGQLNEKLFF. Here the CDR3 DNA reads TGTGCCAGCAGTGCCTCCGGACAGCTTAATGAAAAACTGTTTTTT.

There are a few counts of this clonotype. The chain couples TRBV27 to TRBJ2-1, with 10 bases lining up with TRBD2. Germline V gene sequence: CDR1 MNHEY, CDR2 SMNVEV (reference sequence). The trim removed 6 bases at V and 8 bases at J, leaving 10 bases unmatched. This CDR3 has 15 amino acids. Here the CDR3 DNA reads TGTGCCAGCAGCGGTAGCGGGGGGTTGTTCTATGAGCAGTTCTTC. Residues: CASSGSGGLFYEQFF.

This clonotype was seen only a few times. This chain links TRBV5-4 with TRBJ1-4; D is perhaps TRBD1 (6 bases). Trimming pared 1 base from V and 3 bases from J, leaving 13 bases between. CDR3 size: 16 residues. Germline V gives CDR1 SGHNT, CDR2 YYREEE (reference sequence). CDR3 sequence: CASSLTTGSSNEKLFF. CDR3 in DNA: TGTGCCAGCAGCTTGACTACAGGGTCTTCTAATGAAAAACTGTTTTTT.